This TCR beta chain was profiled in a study of graft-versus-host responses after intestinal transplantation listed by TCRdb under 2021. Background on the whole study: Recipients received multivisceral, liver-intestinal, or isolated intestinal transplants. Every recipient was given anti-thymocyte globulin induction, then maintenance tacrolimus and steroids for approximately 3 years. After intestinal transplantation, graft-versus-host and host-versus-graft alloreactive T cell clones were followed in the graft, circulation and bone marrow using bulk TCR-beta CDR3 sequencing. To identify alloreactive clones, pre-transplant mixed lymphocyte reaction products were sequenced and then compared with unstimulated pre-transplant donor and recipient T cells. Of the roughly 23 intestinal transplant recipients enrolled in the cohort, one of whom was a retransplant, a few patients without pretransplant specimens were excluded. A peak of at least 4% donor T cells among recipient peripheral blood mononuclear cells was the definition used for donor T cell macrochimerism. Instead of going to the commercial service, samples from three later patients were sequenced in-house on an Illumina MiSeq and processed with MiXCR. Findings and caveats that apply to the study as a whole: Early after transplant, declines in HvG clones were associated with peak levels of circulating GvH clones. Patients with donor T cell macrochimerism had high GvH to HvG T cell clonal ratios in their allografts. GvH clones turned up in recipient bone marrow, with some appearing earlier in ileal mucosa or blood, a pattern consistent with an intestinal mucosal origin. The conclusions were limited by the relatively low number and heterogeneity of the intestinal transplant patients.

In the first month after transplant, blood samples were collected up to 4 times, and after that at least monthly when available. Ends trimmed: V by 9 bases, J by 8 bases; bases unmatched to a gene: 12. The germline V gene (reference sequence) provides CDR1 LNHDA and CDR2 SQIVND. The CDR3 numbers 13 residues from cysteine through phenylalanine. Just the 39-base CDR3 DNA is kept, in frame starting at base 1. Concerning this clone itself: Its antigen remains unidentified. The sample holds no much larger clone one base away, and base qualities are not on file.

Preparation of the library involved the immunoSEQ multiplex PCR assay. For most patients, high-throughput TCR-beta CDR3 sequencing of genomic DNA was performed by Adaptive Biotechnologies. The original pipeline was this. TCR sequencing data were retrieved from Adaptive's ImmunoSEQ software for roughly 17 patients, whereas three other patients were processed with MiXCR and VDJtools. CDR3 nucleotide sequences shared between donor and recipient were removed because their origin could not be assigned. To count as alloreactive, a clone needed at least 2-fold expansion over unstimulated cells and a minimum CFSE-low frequency of 0.002% (template counts) or 0.001% (read counts). A clone was considered mappable if detected in the sequenced pre-transplant spleen, lymph node, or MLR CFSE-low populations of the donor or recipient. The cumulative frequency of alloreactive clones was calculated as a percentage of all sequences, weighted by copy number. The table comes from immuneACCESS by way of TCRdb, which keeps in-frame sequences with V and J called. Part of the clones is missing from these tables; in studies checked, under half for an unresolved V gene and the rest for unknown reasons. V and J calls plus clone size are reproduced from that table; the DNA served to infer D and trimming. The sample profile shows about 98,000 clones; 86% of them were found once. Of the sample, almost 1.5% is held by the ten largest clones.

Sequencing used PBMCs, obtained 255 days after intestinal transplant. The clonotype comes from a human patient who received an intestinal transplant, so some T cells may come from the graft donor. The chain links TRBV19 with TRBJ1-2; 7 of the junction bases match TRBD1. The DNA sequence follows: TGTGCCAGCGGCGAACAGGGGTTTGGGGGCTACACCTTC. Translated, this gives CASGEQGFGGYTF.